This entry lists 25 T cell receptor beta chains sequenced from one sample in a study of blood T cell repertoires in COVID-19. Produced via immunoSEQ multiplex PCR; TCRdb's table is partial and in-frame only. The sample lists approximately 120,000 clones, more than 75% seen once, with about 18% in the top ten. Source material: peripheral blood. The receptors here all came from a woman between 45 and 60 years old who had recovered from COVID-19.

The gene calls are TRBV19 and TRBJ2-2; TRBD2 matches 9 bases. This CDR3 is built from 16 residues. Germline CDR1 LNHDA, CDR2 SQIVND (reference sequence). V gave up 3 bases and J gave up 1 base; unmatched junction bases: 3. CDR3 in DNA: TGTGCCAGTAGTATCCTAGCGGGGCAGAACACCGGGGAGCTGTTTTTT. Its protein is CASSILAGQNTGELFF.

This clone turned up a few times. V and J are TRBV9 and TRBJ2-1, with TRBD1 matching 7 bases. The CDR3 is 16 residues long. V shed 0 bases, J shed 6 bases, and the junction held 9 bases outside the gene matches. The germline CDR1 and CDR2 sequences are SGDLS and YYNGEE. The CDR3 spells CASSVGDRYVGNEQFF. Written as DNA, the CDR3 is TGTGCCAGCAGCGTAGGGGACAGATATGTAGGCAATGAGCAGTTCTTC. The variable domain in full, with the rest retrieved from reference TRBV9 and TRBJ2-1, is DSGVTQTPKHLITATGQRVTLRCSPRSGDLSVYWYQQSLDQGLQFLIQYYNGEERAKGNILERFSAQQFPDLHSELNLSSLELGDSALYFCASSVGDRYVGNEQFFGPGTRLTVL.

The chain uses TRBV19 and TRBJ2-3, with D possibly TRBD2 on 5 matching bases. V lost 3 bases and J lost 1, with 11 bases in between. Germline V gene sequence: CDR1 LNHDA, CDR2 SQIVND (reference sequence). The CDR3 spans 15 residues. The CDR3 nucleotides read TGTGCCAGTAGTATGGCTGGGCGGGGCACAGATACGCAGTATTTT. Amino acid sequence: CASSMAGRGTDTQYF.

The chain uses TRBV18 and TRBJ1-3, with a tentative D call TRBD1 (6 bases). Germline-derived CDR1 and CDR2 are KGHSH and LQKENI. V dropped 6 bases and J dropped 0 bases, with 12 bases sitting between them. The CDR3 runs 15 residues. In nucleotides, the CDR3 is TGTGCCAGCTCCCGACAGGACCGCTCTGGAAACACCATATATTTT. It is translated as CASSRQDRSGNTIYF.

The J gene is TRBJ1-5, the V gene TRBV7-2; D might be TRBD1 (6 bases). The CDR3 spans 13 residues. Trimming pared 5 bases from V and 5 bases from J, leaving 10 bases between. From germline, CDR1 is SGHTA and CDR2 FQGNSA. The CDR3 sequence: CASSNRVDQPQHF. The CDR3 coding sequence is TGTGCCAGCAGCAACAGGGTGGATCAGCCCCAGCATTTT.

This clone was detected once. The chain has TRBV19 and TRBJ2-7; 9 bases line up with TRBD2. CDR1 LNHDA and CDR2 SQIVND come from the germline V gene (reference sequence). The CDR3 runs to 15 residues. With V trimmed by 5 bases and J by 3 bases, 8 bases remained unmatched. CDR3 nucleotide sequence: TGTGCCAGTAGTTCTTTAGCGGGAGCGAACTACGAGCAGTACTTC. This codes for CASSSLAGANYEQYF.

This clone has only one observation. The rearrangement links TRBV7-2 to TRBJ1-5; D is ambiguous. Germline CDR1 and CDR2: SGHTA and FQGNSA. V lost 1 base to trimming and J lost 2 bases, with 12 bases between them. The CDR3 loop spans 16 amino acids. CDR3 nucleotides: TGTGCCAGCAGCTTAGACCCCGTAGTTGGCAATCAGCCCCAGCATTTT. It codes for CASSLDPVVGNQPQHF.

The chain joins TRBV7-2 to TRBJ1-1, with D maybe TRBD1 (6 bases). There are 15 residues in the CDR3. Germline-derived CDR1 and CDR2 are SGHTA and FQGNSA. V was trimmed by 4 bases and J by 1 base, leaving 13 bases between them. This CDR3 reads CASSSQGHRNTEAFF. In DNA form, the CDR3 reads TGTGCCAGCAGCTCCCAGGGACACCGGAACACTGAAGCTTTCTTT.

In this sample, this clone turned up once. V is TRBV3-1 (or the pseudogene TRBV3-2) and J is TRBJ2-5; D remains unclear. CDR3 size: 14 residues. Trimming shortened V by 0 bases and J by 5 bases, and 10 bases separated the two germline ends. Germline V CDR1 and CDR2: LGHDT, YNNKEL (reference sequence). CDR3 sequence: CASSQDGPWETQYF. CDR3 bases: TGTGCCAGCAGCCAAGATGGCCCTTGGGAGACCCAGTACTTC.

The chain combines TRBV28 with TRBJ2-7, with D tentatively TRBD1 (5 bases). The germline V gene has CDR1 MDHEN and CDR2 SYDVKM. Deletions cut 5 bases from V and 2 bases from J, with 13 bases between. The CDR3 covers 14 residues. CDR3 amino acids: CASSPHDRAYEQYF. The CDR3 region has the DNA TGTGCCAGCAGTCCCCACGACAGAGCCTACGAGCAGTACTTC.

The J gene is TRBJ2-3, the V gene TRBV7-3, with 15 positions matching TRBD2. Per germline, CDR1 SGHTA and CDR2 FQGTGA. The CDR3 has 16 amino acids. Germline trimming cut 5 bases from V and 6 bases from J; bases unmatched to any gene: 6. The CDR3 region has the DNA TGTGCCAGCAGCCGGACTAGCGGGGGGGCATCGGATACGCAGTATTTT. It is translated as CASSRTSGGASDTQYF.

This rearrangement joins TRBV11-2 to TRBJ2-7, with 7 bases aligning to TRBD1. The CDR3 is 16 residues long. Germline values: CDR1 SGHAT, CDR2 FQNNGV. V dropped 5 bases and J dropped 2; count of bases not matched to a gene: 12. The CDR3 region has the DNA TGTGCCAGCAGCAAAAACCCGGGACAGAGAACCTACGAGCAGTACTTC. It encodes CASSKNPGQRTYEQYF.

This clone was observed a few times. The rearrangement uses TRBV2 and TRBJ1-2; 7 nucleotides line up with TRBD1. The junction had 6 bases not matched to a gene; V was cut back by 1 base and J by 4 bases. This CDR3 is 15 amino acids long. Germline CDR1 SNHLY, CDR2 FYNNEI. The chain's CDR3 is CASSEVGTASYGYTF. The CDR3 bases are TGTGCCAGCAGTGAAGTCGGGACAGCCTCCTATGGCTACACCTTC.

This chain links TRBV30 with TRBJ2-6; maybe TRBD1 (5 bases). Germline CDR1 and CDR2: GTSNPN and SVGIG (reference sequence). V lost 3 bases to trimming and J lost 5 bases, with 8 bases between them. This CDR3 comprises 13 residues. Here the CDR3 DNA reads TGTGCCTGGAGCCCAGGGTGGGCCAACGTCCTGACTTTC. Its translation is CAWSPGWANVLTF.

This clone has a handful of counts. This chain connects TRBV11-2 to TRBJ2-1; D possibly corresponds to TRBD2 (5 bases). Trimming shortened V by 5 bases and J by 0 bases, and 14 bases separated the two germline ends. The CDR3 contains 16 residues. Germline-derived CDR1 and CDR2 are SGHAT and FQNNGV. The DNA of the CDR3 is TGTGCCAGCAGCCCCAACAGCGGTCGCTCCTACAATGAGCAGTTCTTC. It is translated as CASSPNSGRSYNEQFF.

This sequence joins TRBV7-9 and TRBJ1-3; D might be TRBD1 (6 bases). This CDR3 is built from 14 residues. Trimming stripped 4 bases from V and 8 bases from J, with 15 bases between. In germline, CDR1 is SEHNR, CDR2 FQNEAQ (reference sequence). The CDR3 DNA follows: TGTGCCAGCAGCTCTACGGGGGGCGGAGACACCATATATTTT. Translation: CASSSTGGGDTIYF.

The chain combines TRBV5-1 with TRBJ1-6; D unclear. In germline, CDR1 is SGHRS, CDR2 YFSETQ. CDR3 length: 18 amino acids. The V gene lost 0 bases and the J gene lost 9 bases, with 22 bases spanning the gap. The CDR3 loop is CASSLGNYRLKKSSPLHF. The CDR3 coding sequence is TGCGCCAGCAGCTTGGGAAACTACCGACTGAAAAAATCTTCACCCCTCCACTTT.

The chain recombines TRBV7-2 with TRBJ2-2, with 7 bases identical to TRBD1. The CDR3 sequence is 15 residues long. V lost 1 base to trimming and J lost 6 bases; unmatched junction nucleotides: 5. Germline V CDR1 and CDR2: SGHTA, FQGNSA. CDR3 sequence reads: CASSLVRGSSGELFF. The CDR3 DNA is TGTGCCAGCAGCTTAGTCAGGGGGTCGTCCGGGGAGCTGTTTTTT.

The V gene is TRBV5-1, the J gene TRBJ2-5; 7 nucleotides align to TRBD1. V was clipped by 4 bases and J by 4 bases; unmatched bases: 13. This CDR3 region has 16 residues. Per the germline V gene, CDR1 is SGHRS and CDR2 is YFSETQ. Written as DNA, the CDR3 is TGCGCCAGCAGCCCCGACAGGGCAGATTTCTTAGAGACCCAGTACTTC. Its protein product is CASSPDRADFLETQYF.

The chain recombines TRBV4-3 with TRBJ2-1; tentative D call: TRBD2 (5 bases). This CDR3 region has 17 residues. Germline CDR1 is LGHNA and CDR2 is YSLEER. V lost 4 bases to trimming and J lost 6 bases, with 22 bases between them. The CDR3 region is CASSPQFLASGGNEQFF. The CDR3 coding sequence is TGCGCCAGCAGCCCGCAATTTCTAGCAAGCGGCGGCAATGAGCAGTTCTTC.

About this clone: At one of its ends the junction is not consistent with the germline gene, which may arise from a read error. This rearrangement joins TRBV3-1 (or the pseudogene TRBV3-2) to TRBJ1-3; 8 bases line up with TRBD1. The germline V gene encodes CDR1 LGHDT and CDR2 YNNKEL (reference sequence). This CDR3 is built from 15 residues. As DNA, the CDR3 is TGTGCCAGCAGCCAAGATAGGCGTCAGGGGGCAGGTATGGATTTT. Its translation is CASSQDRRQGAGMDF.

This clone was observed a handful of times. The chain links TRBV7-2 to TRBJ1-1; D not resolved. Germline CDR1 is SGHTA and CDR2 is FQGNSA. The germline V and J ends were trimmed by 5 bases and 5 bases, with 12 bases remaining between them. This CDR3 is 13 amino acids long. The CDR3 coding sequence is TGTGCCAGCAGCCCCCTCGGAGTTACTGAAGCTTTCTTT. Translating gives CASSPLGVTEAFF.

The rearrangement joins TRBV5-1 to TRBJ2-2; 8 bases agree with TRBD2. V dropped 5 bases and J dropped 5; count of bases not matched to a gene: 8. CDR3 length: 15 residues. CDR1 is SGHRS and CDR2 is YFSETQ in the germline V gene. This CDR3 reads CASRNSGVNTGELFF. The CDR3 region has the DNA TGCGCCAGCAGAAATAGCGGGGTCAATACCGGGGAGCTGTTTTTT.

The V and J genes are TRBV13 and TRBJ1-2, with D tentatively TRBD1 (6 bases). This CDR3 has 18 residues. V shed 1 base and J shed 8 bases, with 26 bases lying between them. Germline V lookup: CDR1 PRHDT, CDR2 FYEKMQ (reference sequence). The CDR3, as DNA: TGTGCCAGCAGCTTAGTACGGGGGGCGCGCATAACATTAAGAGGCTACACCTTC. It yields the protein CASSLVRGARITLRGYTF. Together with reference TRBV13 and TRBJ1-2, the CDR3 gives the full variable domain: AAGVIQSPRHLIKEKRETATLKCYPIPRHDTVYWYQQGPGQDPQFLISFYEKMQSDKGSIPDRFSAQQFSDYHSELNMSSLELGDSALYFCASSLVRGARITLRGYTFGSGTRLTVV.

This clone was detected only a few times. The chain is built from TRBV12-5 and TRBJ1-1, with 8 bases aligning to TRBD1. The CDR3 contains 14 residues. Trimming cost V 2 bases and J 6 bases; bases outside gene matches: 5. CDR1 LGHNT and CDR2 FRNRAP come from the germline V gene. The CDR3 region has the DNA TGTGCTAGTGGTTTGACCCCAGGGGGCTCTGAAGCTTTCTTT. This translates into CASGLTPGGSEAFF. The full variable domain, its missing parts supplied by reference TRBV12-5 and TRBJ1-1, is DARVTQTPRHKVTEMGQEVTMRCQPILGHNTVFWYRQTMMQGLELLAYFRNRAPLDDSGMPKDRFSAEMPDATLATLKIQPSEPRDSAVYFCASGLTPGGSEAFFGQGTRLTVV.